These T cell receptor beta chains were read from a single sample in a study of blood T cell repertoires in COVID-19. Generated by immunoSEQ multiplex PCR, the TCRdb table keeps only in-frame clones and is missing some. The repertoire holds roughly 170,000 clones, with more than 75% as singletons. The sequenced sample was peripheral blood. The receptors originated from a woman in her 70s with COVID-19, enrolled during active disease. The CDR3 runs from the conserved cysteine through the conserved F or W. D genes are given only for firm matches. Clone size is not always given. Where it is, it says once, few, many or a class for expanded clones.

v_call	j_call	d_call	clone_size	cdr3_aa	cdr3_nt
TRBV10-1	TRBJ2-7	TRBD1	.	CASSESRLDRGFYEQYF	TGCGCCAGCAGTGAGTCTAGGTTGGACAGGGGGTTCTACGAGCAGTACTTC
TRBV6-1	TRBJ2-7	TRBD2	.	CASSESGVIYEQYF	TGTGCCAGCAGTGAGAGCGGGGTTATCTACGAGCAGTACTTC
TRBV6-5	TRBJ1-5	TRBD1	.	CASSRTTGDQPQHF	TGTGCCAGCAGCCGAACCACAGGGGATCAGCCCCAGCATTTT
TRBV5-1	TRBJ2-3	TRBD2	.	CASSLGRGGLAGDMSDTQYF	TGCGCCAGCAGCTTGGGTAGGGGAGGACTAGCGGGAGACATGTCAGATACGCAGTATTTT
TRBV7-2	TRBJ1-4	.	.	CASSARPGLGEKLFF	TGTGCCAGCAGCGCGAGGCCCGGCCTAGGAGAAAAACTGTTTTTT
TRBV4-1	TRBJ2-7	.	.	CASSQAEGTYEQYF	TGCGCCAGCAGCCAAGCAGAGGGAACCTACGAGCAGTACTTC
TRBV18	TRBJ1-1	.	once	CASSPSQGNTEAFF	TGTGCCAGCTCACCATCACAGGGGAACACTGAAGCTTTCTTT
TRBV29-1	TRBJ2-7	TRBD1	.	CSVRTGGSYEQYF	TGCAGCGTTAGGACAGGGGGTTCCTACGAGCAGTACTTC
TRBV7-5	TRBJ2-2	.	.	CARSWREEATGELFF	TGTGCCAGAAGCTGGCGGGAGGAGGCCACCGGGGAGCTGTTTTTT
TRBV18	TRBJ1-5	.	few	CASSPGGNQPQHF	TGTGCCAGCTCACCCGGGGGCAATCAGCCCCAGCATTTT
TRBV6-4	TRBJ1-2	TRBD1	.	CASSDSDRGPRGYTF	TGTGCCAGCAGTGACTCGGACAGGGGGCCTCGTGGCTACACCTTC
TRBV10-3	TRBJ2-7	.	.	CAISDTGSREQYF	TGTGCCATCAGTGATACAGGGTCTCGAGAGCAGTACTTC
TRBV28	TRBJ1-1	TRBD1	.	CASSLTGGYTEAFF	TGTGCCAGCAGTTTAACAGGGGGATACACTGAAGCTTTCTTT
TRBV27	TRBJ1-2	TRBD1	.	CASKLSPGQGAYGYTF	TGTGCCAGCAAGTTGAGCCCCGGACAGGGGGCCTATGGCTACACCTTC
TRBV20-1	TRBJ2-3	.	.	CSASVTSTDTQYF	TGCAGTGCTAGTGTCACAAGCACAGATACGCAGTATTTT
TRBV7-2	TRBJ1-5	TRBD1	.	CASSLGTVLQPQHF	TGTGCCAGCAGCTTGGGGACAGTCTTGCAGCCCCAGCATTTT
TRBV6-5	TRBJ2-2	.	.	CASSYRTTNTGELFF	TGTGCCAGCAGTTACAGGACTACGAACACCGGGGAGCTGTTTTTT
TRBV4-2	TRBJ2-7	.	few	CASSQRVTVENRHEQYF	TGTGCCAGCAGCCAACGTGTAACAGTGGAAAATAGGCACGAGCAGTACTTC
TRBV28	TRBJ2-1	TRBD1	.	CASSLKQGSSYNEQFF	TGTGCCAGCAGTCTAAAACAGGGGAGCTCCTACAATGAGCAGTTCTTC
TRBV6-5	TRBJ2-7	TRBD1	.	CASRKDRNVIWEQYF	TGTGCCAGCCGAAAGGACAGGAATGTCATTTGGGAGCAGTACTTC
TRBV6-5	TRBJ1-1	.	.	CASSRQPNTEAFF	TGTGCCAGCAGTCGACAGCCGAACACTGAAGCTTTCTTT
TRBV27	TRBJ2-5	.	.	CASSFAGDAETQYF	TGTGCCAGCAGTTTCGCAGGGGATGCGGAGACCCAGTACTTC
TRBV12-3/TRBV12-4	TRBJ1-5	TRBD1	.	CASSLGQGQPQHF	TGTGCCAGCAGTTTAGGACAGGGTCAGCCCCAGCATTTT
TRBV5-4	TRBJ2-7	TRBD1	.	CASSSPNPGQGLYEQYF	TGTGCCAGCAGCTCACCCAACCCGGGACAGGGGTTGTACGAGCAGTACTTC
TRBV7-2	TRBJ1-1	.	.	CASSPWARVSEAFF	TGTGCCAGCAGCCCTTGGGCGAGGGTATCTGAAGCTTTCTTT
TRBV3-1/TRBV3-2	TRBJ2-5	TRBD2	.	CASSHGLAGGGGTQYF	TGTGCCAGCAGCCACGGACTAGCGGGAGGTGGCGGGACCCAGTACTTC
TRBV30	TRBJ1-4	.	.	CAWSSGVNEKLFF	TGTGCCTGGAGTTCAGGGGTTAATGAAAAACTGTTTTTT
TRBV5-1	TRBJ1-4	TRBD1	.	CASGGQPNEKLFF	TGCGCCAGCGGGGGACAGCCAAATGAAAAACTGTTTTTT
TRBV7-3	TRBJ1-1	TRBD1	.	CASSSSGQGGNTEAFF	TGTGCCAGCAGCTCCTCGGGACAGGGAGGAAACACTGAAGCTTTCTTT
TRBV27	TRBJ2-1	.	.	CASRSDGDNEQFF	TGTGCCAGCAGATCTGACGGAGACAATGAGCAGTTCTTC
TRBV5-3	TRBJ1-5	.	.	CARSLICNQPQHF	TGTGCCAGAAGCTTGATATGTAATCAGCCCCAGCATTTT
TRBV27	TRBJ1-1	.	.	CASSLFRGGTEAFF	TGTGCCAGCAGTTTATTTCGAGGGGGCACTGAAGCTTTCTTT
TRBV14	TRBJ1-1	.	.	CASSQGLRAFF	TGTGCCAGCAGCCAAGGATTACGGGCTTTCTTT
TRBV28	TRBJ1-4	.	.	CASSFGGVSEKLFF	TGTGCCAGCAGTTTTGGGGGCGTGAGTGAAAAACTGTTTTTT
TRBV27	TRBJ1-4	TRBD1	.	CASSFPGQGEKLFF	TGTGCCAGCAGTTTTCCGGGACAGGGGGAAAAACTGTTTTTT
TRBV2	TRBJ2-1	.	.	CASNGQGTYNEQFF	TGTGCCAGCAACGGCCAGGGGACGTACAATGAGCAGTTCTTC
TRBV29-1	TRBJ2-2	TRBD1	few	CSVAGQGLAGELFF	TGCAGCGTTGCTGGACAGGGGCTGGCCGGGGAGCTGTTTTTT
TRBV7-3	TRBJ2-2	.	.	CASSRFEGDTGELFF	TGTGCCAGCAGCCGTTTTGAGGGAGACACCGGGGAGCTGTTTTTT
TRBV5-6	TRBJ1-5	.	.	CASSSGRGEEPQHF	TGTGCCAGCAGCTCTGGGAGGGGAGAGGAGCCCCAGCATTTT
TRBV3-1/TRBV3-2	TRBJ1-1	TRBD1	.	CASSQAEGAAFF	TGTGCCAGCAGCCAAGCAGAGGGGGCGGCTTTCTTT
TRBV13	TRBJ2-1	TRBD1	.	CASSFWTGGNEQFF	TGTGCCAGCAGCTTCTGGACAGGGGGGAATGAGCAGTTCTTC
TRBV3-1/TRBV3-2	TRBJ2-1	.	once	CASSRGERNGEQFF	TGTGCCAGCAGCCGGGGGGAGCGGAACGGTGAGCAGTTCTTC
TRBV5-1	TRBJ2-3	.	few	CASSVAEPTDTQYF	TGCGCCAGCTCCGTAGCGGAACCCACAGATACGCAGTATTTT
TRBV5-1	TRBJ2-7	.	.	CASSLAPSIGEQYF	TGCGCCAGCAGCTTGGCACCATCCATCGGCGAGCAGTACTTC
TRBV27	TRBJ1-3	TRBD1	.	CASSRGPGQVTGNTIYF	TGTGCCAGCAGTAGGGGACCGGGACAGGTCACTGGAAACACCATATATTTT
TRBV11-2	TRBJ2-2	TRBD2	.	CASSSLGGSNTGELFF	TGTGCCAGCAGCTCCTTGGGGGGGTCGAACACCGGGGAGCTGTTTTTT
TRBV27	TRBJ2-2	TRBD2	few	CASSLGLAGVTGELFF	TGTGCCAGCAGTTTGGGACTAGCGGGAGTCACCGGGGAGCTGTTTTTT
TRBV24-1	TRBJ2-1	TRBD2	once	CATSLAGGPEADNEQFF	TGTGCCACCAGCTTAGCGGGAGGGCCCGAAGCCGATAATGAGCAGTTCTTC
TRBV12-3/TRBV12-4	TRBJ2-1	.	.	CASKGGPYNEQFF	TGTGCCAGTAAGGGAGGTCCGTACAATGAGCAGTTCTTC
TRBV27	TRBJ2-3	TRBD2	.	CASSPLAGARQYF	TGTGCCAGCAGTCCCCTAGCGGGAGCTCGGCAGTATTTT
TRBV21-1	TRBJ1-4	.	.	CASSKPSRTGGEKLFF	TGTGCCAGCAGCAAACCAAGCAGGACCGGAGGTGAAAAACTGTTTTTT
TRBV27	TRBJ2-6	.	once	CASSFLAGQISGANVLTF	TGTGCCAGCAGTTTCTTGGCGGGCCAAATATCTGGGGCCAACGTCCTGACTTTC
TRBV5-1	TRBJ1-1	.	.	CASSPVGETEAFF	TGCGCCAGCAGCCCGGTCGGGGAAACTGAAGCTTTCTTT
TRBV19	TRBJ1-5	.	.	CASSMTGVNQPQHF	TGTGCCAGTAGTATGACAGGTGTTAATCAGCCCCAGCATTTT
TRBV11-3	TRBJ2-1	.	.	CASSLDGRVYNEQFF	TGTGCCAGCAGCTTAGACGGGAGAGTTTACAATGAGCAGTTCTTC
TRBV3-1/TRBV3-2	TRBJ2-7	.	.	CASSQDWGPKNEQYF	TGTGCCAGCAGCCAAGATTGGGGCCCTAAAAACGAGCAGTACTTC
TRBV5-6	TRBJ2-1	.	few	CASSPRLVSYNEQFF	TGTGCCAGCAGCCCGAGACTAGTGTCCTACAATGAGCAGTTCTTC
TRBV18	TRBJ2-5	.	.	CASSPRQGRETQYF	TGTGCCAGCTCACCAAGGCAGGGTCGCGAGACCCAGTACTTC
TRBV30	TRBJ2-3	.	.	CAWRDNGRTAGDTQYF	TGTGCCTGGAGGGACAACGGAAGGACAGCAGGAGATACGCAGTATTTT
TRBV7-9	TRBJ2-5	.	once	CASSLTVVKPRFRLYF	TGTGCCAGCAGCTTGACCGTCGTGAAACCGCGGTTTCGGTTGTACTTC